A selection of T cell receptor beta chains follows, all from one sample in a study of CD8+CD57+ T cells in acquired aplastic anemia. TCRdb reanalysed the reads using MiXCR and keeps one entry per CDR3 protein. The table has about 200,000 distinct CDR3 sequences, around three fifths seen once. Sequenced input: sorted CD4+, CD8+, or CD8+CD57+ T cells (not recorded which) from PBMCs. The source is a human donor with aplastic anemia. The CDR3 runs from the conserved cysteine through the conserved F or W. A D gene is named only where the DNA matches it firmly. Size values are once, few and many counts, or a class for expanded clones, and some rows have none.

d_gene: TRBD1
j_gene: TRBJ2-1
v_gene: TRBV10-2
abundance: .
CDR3nt: TGTGCCAGCAGTACGAGGACAGGTTTGAATGAGCAGTTCTTC
CDR3aa: CASSTRTGLNEQFF

d_gene: TRBD2
j_gene: TRBJ2-1
v_gene: TRBV7-6
abundance: .
CDR3nt: TGTGCCAGCAGCCCCACGGGACTAGCGGGGGGGCAGCCGTTCTTC
CDR3aa: CASSPTGLAGGQPFF

d_gene: TRBD2
j_gene: TRBJ2-1
v_gene: TRBV7-7
abundance: .
CDR3nt: TGTGCTAGCAGCCCTGTAGCGGGAGTGAAGGGCGAGCAGTTCTTC
CDR3aa: CASSPVAGVKGEQFF

d_gene: .
j_gene: TRBJ2-7
v_gene: TRBV14
abundance: few
CDR3nt: TGTGCCAGCAGCTTCAGGCAGTCAGTGAACGAGCAGTACTTC
CDR3aa: CASSFRQSVNEQYF

d_gene: .
j_gene: TRBJ1-2
v_gene: TRBV19
abundance: .
CDR3nt: TGTGCCAGTACGGCTACTCTTCACTATGGCTACACCTTC
CDR3aa: CASTATLHYGYTF

d_gene: TRBD1
j_gene: TRBJ1-6
v_gene: TRBV3-1
abundance: .
CDR3nt: TGTGCCAGCAGCTTAGAAAAGGGGGCAGGGAATTCACCCCTCCACTTT
CDR3aa: CASSLEKGAGNSPLHF

d_gene: TRBD2
j_gene: TRBJ2-3
v_gene: TRBV7-2
abundance: .
CDR3nt: TGTGCCAGCAGCTTCGGGGGACTAGCGGGCCGCACAGATACGCAGTATTTT
CDR3aa: CASSFGGLAGRTDTQYF

d_gene: TRBD1
j_gene: TRBJ2-7
v_gene: TRBV12-3/TRBV12-4
abundance: .
CDR3nt: TGTGCCAGCAGTGACAGGGGAAGCGACGGGCAGTACTTC
CDR3aa: CASSDRGSDGQYF

d_gene: .
j_gene: TRBJ2-5
v_gene: TRBV2
abundance: .
CDR3nt: TGTGCCAGCAGTAGGGGGACCTACAAGGAGACCCAGTACTTC
CDR3aa: CASSRGTYKETQYF

d_gene: .
j_gene: TRBJ2-1
v_gene: TRBV6-1
abundance: .
CDR3nt: TGTGCCAGCAGTGAAGAGCCGGGAACTACCTACAATGAGCAGTTCTTC
CDR3aa: CASSEEPGTTYNEQFF

d_gene: TRBD2
j_gene: TRBJ2-7
v_gene: TRBV7-2
abundance: .
CDR3nt: TGTGCCAGCAGCCTCTCCAGCGGGGGGTCCTACGAGCAGTACTTC
CDR3aa: CASSLSSGGSYEQYF

d_gene: TRBD2
j_gene: TRBJ2-5
v_gene: TRBV15
abundance: few
CDR3nt: TGTGCCACCAGCAGTAAAACAGCGGGACAAGAGACCCAGTACTTC
CDR3aa: CATSSKTAGQETQYF

d_gene: TRBD1
j_gene: TRBJ2-1
v_gene: TRBV7-9
abundance: many
CDR3nt: TGTGCCAGCAGCCCACCGGGACAGGGTATGTTCTTC
CDR3aa: CASSPPGQGMFF

d_gene: .
j_gene: TRBJ1-1
v_gene: TRBV10-3
abundance: .
CDR3nt: TGTGCCATCAGTGACCTAGGGGGGGCTGAAGCTTTCTTT
CDR3aa: CAISDLGGAEAFF

d_gene: .
j_gene: TRBJ1-2
v_gene: TRBV10-3
abundance: .
CDR3nt: TGTGCCATCAGTGAGTCGACAGGAGGCTACACCTTC
CDR3aa: CAISESTGGYTF

d_gene: .
j_gene: TRBJ2-7
v_gene: TRBV11-3
abundance: .
CDR3nt: TGTGCCAGCAGCGTAGTAGCGAACTCCTACGAGCAGTACTTC
CDR3aa: CASSVVANSYEQYF

d_gene: .
j_gene: TRBJ1-1
v_gene: TRBV6-5
abundance: once
CDR3nt: TGTGCCAGCAGTTACTTTCAGAGCACTGAAGCTTTCTTT
CDR3aa: CASSYFQSTEAFF

d_gene: .
j_gene: TRBJ1-2
v_gene: TRBV14
abundance: .
CDR3nt: TGTGCCAGCAGCCAAGTTCCTAACTATGGCTACACCTTC
CDR3aa: CASSQVPNYGYTF

d_gene: .
j_gene: TRBJ2-7
v_gene: TRBV20-1
abundance: once
CDR3nt: TGCAGTGCTGTGCGACAGTACGAGCAGTACTTC
CDR3aa: CSAVRQYEQYF

d_gene: .
j_gene: TRBJ1-4
v_gene: TRBV9
abundance: .
CDR3nt: TGTGCCAGCACCAAGGGGGGGACAACTAATGAAAAACTGTTTTTT
CDR3aa: CASTKGGTTNEKLFF

d_gene: .
j_gene: TRBJ1-5
v_gene: TRBV10-3
abundance: .
CDR3nt: TGTGTCATCAGGGAAGTGGGGGATGAGTTTTCCGGTCAGCCCCAGCATTTT
CDR3aa: CVIREVGDEFSGQPQHF

d_gene: .
j_gene: TRBJ1-2
v_gene: TRBV20-1
abundance: once
CDR3nt: TGCAGTGCCCCAGGACGGCTTAACTATGGCTACACCTTC
CDR3aa: CSAPGRLNYGYTF

d_gene: .
j_gene: TRBJ1-6
v_gene: TRBV7-6
abundance: .
CDR3nt: TGTGCCAGCAGCGTAACCGTAATAGGGAGTGGGGATTCACCCCTCCACTTT
CDR3aa: CASSVTVIGSGDSPLHF

d_gene: .
j_gene: TRBJ1-6
v_gene: TRBV9
abundance: many
CDR3nt: TGTGCCAGCAGCGTATCCTACATCTCCTATAATTCACCCCTCCACTTT
CDR3aa: CASSVSYISYNSPLHF

d_gene: .
j_gene: TRBJ1-1
v_gene: TRBV6-5
abundance: .
CDR3nt: TGTGCCAGCAGTACCCTGAACACTGAAGCTTTCTTT
CDR3aa: CASSTLNTEAFF

d_gene: .
j_gene: TRBJ1-2
v_gene: TRBV2
abundance: .
CDR3nt: TGTGCCAGCAGTGAGTCATTGGGGCCCAACTATGGCTACACCTTC
CDR3aa: CASSESLGPNYGYTF

d_gene: TRBD2
j_gene: TRBJ2-7
v_gene: TRBV20-1
abundance: once
CDR3nt: TGCAGTGCTAGAGTAGCGGGAGCTGAGAACGAGCAGTACTTC
CDR3aa: CSARVAGAENEQYF

d_gene: TRBD1
j_gene: TRBJ2-5
v_gene: TRBV5-4
abundance: .
CDR3nt: TGTGCCAGCAGCTCAACAGGGGAGCGCGAGACCCAGTACTTC
CDR3aa: CASSSTGERETQYF

d_gene: .
j_gene: TRBJ1-2
v_gene: TRBV7-7
abundance: .
CDR3nt: TGTGCCAGCAGCAACGAGATTTCTAACTATGGCTACACCTTC
CDR3aa: CASSNEISNYGYTF

d_gene: .
j_gene: TRBJ2-3
v_gene: TRBV3-1
abundance: many
CDR3nt: TGTGCCAGCAGCCAAGAGGCAGGGGTCCTCACAGATACGCAGTATTTT
CDR3aa: CASSQEAGVLTDTQYF

d_gene: .
j_gene: TRBJ1-4
v_gene: TRBV7-2
abundance: .
CDR3nt: TGTGCCAGCAGCTTAGTGGGGGGGTCTACGAGAAAACTGTTTTTT
CDR3aa: CASSLVGGSTRKLFF

d_gene: .
j_gene: TRBJ2-7
v_gene: TRBV20-1
abundance: .
CDR3nt: TGCAGTGCTAGAGATTTAGCTTCAGCCTACGAGCAGTACTTC
CDR3aa: CSARDLASAYEQYF

d_gene: .
j_gene: TRBJ2-7
v_gene: TRBV6-2/TRBV6-3
abundance: many
CDR3nt: TGTGCCAGCAGTTACTCGAGGGTGGCACCCCTGACTTACGAGCAGTACTTC
CDR3aa: CASSYSRVAPLTYEQYF

d_gene: .
j_gene: TRBJ1-2
v_gene: TRBV7-6
abundance: few
CDR3nt: TGTGCCAGCAGCGTCCAGGGTGTGGATGGCTACACCTTC
CDR3aa: CASSVQGVDGYTF

d_gene: .
j_gene: TRBJ1-3
v_gene: TRBV6-5
abundance: many
CDR3nt: TGTGCCAGCAGTTACTCGTCTGGAAACACCATATATTTT
CDR3aa: CASSYSSGNTIYF

d_gene: .
j_gene: TRBJ2-1
v_gene: TRBV4-2
abundance: many
CDR3nt: TGTGCCAGCAGCCCCCTAAGGCAGGATGAGCAGTTCTTC
CDR3aa: CASSPLRQDEQFF

d_gene: .
j_gene: TRBJ2-2
v_gene: TRBV7-2
abundance: .
CDR3nt: TGCGCCAGCAGCCAAGAGGTCCGAACCGGGGAGCTGTTTTTT
CDR3aa: CASSQEVRTGELFF

d_gene: .
j_gene: TRBJ1-5
v_gene: TRBV24-1
abundance: .
CDR3nt: TGTGCCACCAGTGATCCGACGGGGGGGGCAGGATGCAATCAGCCCCAGCATTTT
CDR3aa: CATSDPTGGAGCNQPQHF

d_gene: .
j_gene: TRBJ2-1
v_gene: TRBV19
abundance: once
CDR3nt: TGTGCCAGTGGGCCCGCTGCTCCCGAGCAGTTCTTC
CDR3aa: CASGPAAPEQFF

d_gene: TRBD1
j_gene: TRBJ1-5
v_gene: TRBV7-2
abundance: .
CDR3nt: TGTGCCAGCAGCTCAACAGGGGGCAATCAGCCCCAGCATTTT
CDR3aa: CASSSTGGNQPQHF

d_gene: .
j_gene: TRBJ1-5
v_gene: TRBV7-8
abundance: few
CDR3nt: TGTGCCAGCAGCGAACGGACAGCGGGAGAGCCCCAGCATTTT
CDR3aa: CASSERTAGEPQHF

d_gene: .
j_gene: TRBJ1-1
v_gene: TRBV5-1
abundance: .
CDR3nt: TGCGCCAGCAGACCTCAAGGTGACAGGAACACTGAAGCTTTCTTT
CDR3aa: CASRPQGDRNTEAFF

d_gene: TRBD1
j_gene: TRBJ2-7
v_gene: TRBV15
abundance: once
CDR3nt: TGTGCCACCAGCAGATCCAGGGACAGGCACCCCTACGAGCAGTACTTC
CDR3aa: CATSRSRDRHPYEQYF

d_gene: .
j_gene: TRBJ2-7
v_gene: TRBV11-2
abundance: .
CDR3nt: TGTGCCAGCAGCCCGGTAACCTACGAGCAGTACTTC
CDR3aa: CASSPVTYEQYF

d_gene: .
j_gene: TRBJ2-2
v_gene: TRBV7-9
abundance: .
CDR3nt: TGTGCCAGCAGCCCTAGTGGAAGGGGCACCGGGGAGCTGTTTTTT
CDR3aa: CASSPSGRGTGELFF

d_gene: TRBD2
j_gene: TRBJ2-5
v_gene: TRBV19
abundance: few
CDR3nt: TGTGCCAGTAGTCCCCATGGGGCTAGCGGCCAAGAGACCCAGTACTTC
CDR3aa: CASSPHGASGQETQYF

d_gene: .
j_gene: TRBJ2-7
v_gene: TRBV27
abundance: many
CDR3nt: TGTGCCAGCAGTCCACAGGGCGACGAGCAGTACTTC
CDR3aa: CASSPQGDEQYF

d_gene: .
j_gene: TRBJ2-7
v_gene: TRBV9
abundance: .
CDR3nt: TGTGCCAGCAGCGCTTTCCAGGGGTCCATCTACGAGCAGTACTTC
CDR3aa: CASSAFQGSIYEQYF

d_gene: TRBD2
j_gene: TRBJ2-7
v_gene: TRBV7-2
abundance: .
CDR3nt: TGTGCCAGCAGCTTAGTAGCGGGGGGCATTAACGCCTACGAGCAGTACTTC
CDR3aa: CASSLVAGGINAYEQYF

d_gene: TRBD1
j_gene: TRBJ2-7
v_gene: TRBV10-1
abundance: .
CDR3nt: TGCGCCAGCAGTAAAGACAGGGACGAGCAGTACTTC
CDR3aa: CASSKDRDEQYF

d_gene: .
j_gene: TRBJ2-7
v_gene: TRBV6-6
abundance: .
CDR3nt: TGTGCCAGCAGTTACGAGGGGGGGTCCTCCTACGAGCAGTACTTC
CDR3aa: CASSYEGGSSYEQYF

d_gene: .
j_gene: TRBJ1-1
v_gene: TRBV28
abundance: once
CDR3nt: TGTGCCAGCAGTTTCAGGTTGGGTCAGCACACTGAAGCTTTCTTT
CDR3aa: CASSFRLGQHTEAFF